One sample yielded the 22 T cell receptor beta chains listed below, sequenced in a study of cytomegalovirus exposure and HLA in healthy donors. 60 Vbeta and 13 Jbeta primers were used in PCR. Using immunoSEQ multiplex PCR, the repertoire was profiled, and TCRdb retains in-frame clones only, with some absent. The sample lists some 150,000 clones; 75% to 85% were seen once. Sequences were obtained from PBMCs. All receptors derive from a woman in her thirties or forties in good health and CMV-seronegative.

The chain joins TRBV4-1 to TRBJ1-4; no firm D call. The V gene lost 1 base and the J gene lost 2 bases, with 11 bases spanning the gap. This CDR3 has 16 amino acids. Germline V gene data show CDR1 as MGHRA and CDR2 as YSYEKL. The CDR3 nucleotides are TGCGCCAGCAGCCAAGGGGAAAGGGAGACTAATGAAAAACTGTTTTTT. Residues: CASSQGERETNEKLFF.

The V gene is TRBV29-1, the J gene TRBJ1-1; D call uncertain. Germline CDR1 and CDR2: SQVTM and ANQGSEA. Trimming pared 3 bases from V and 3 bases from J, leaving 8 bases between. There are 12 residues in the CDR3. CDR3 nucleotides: TGCAGCGTTGAGTTCTCCTACACTGAAGCTTTCTTT. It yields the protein CSVEFSYTEAFF.

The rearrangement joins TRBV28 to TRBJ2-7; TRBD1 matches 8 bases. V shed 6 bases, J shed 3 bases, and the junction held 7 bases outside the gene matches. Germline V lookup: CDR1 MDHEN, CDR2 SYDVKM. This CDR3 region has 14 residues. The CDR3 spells CASRGTGLSYEQYF. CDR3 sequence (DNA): TGTGCCAGCAGGGGGACAGGACTTAGCTACGAGCAGTACTTC.

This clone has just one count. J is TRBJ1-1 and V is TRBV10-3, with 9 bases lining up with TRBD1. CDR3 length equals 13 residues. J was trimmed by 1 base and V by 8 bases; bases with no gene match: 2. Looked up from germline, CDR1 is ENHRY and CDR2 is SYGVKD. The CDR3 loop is CAILGQGNTEAFF. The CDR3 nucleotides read TGTGCCATCTTGGGACAGGGGAACACTGAAGCTTTCTTT.

The CDR3 bases are TGTGTCCCCCTGCGGGGGTGGACAGATACGCAGTATTTT. It yields the protein CVPLRGWTDTQYF. The chain carries TRBV2 and TRBJ2-3; 7 bases map to TRBD2. Germline values: CDR1 SNHLY, CDR2 FYNNEI. The CDR3 loop spans 13 amino acids.

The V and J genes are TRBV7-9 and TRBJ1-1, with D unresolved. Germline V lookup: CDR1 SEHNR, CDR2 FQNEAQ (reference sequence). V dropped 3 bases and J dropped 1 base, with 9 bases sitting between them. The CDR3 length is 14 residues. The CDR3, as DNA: TGTGCCAGCAGCTTGAGCCAGGCGAACACTGAAGCTTTCTTT. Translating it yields CASSLSQANTEAFF. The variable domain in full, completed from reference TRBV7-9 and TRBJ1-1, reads DTGVSQNPRHKITKRGQNVTFRCDPISEHNRLYWYRQTLGQGPEFLTYFQNEAQLEKSRLLSDRFSAERPKGSFSTLEIQRTEQGDSAMYLCASSLSQANTEAFFGQGTRLTVV.

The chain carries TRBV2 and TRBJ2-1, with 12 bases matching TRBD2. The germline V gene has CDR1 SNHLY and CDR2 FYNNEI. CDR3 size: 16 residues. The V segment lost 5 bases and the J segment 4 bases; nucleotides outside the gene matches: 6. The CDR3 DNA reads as TGTGCCAGCAGTAGCCCTAGCGGGGGGGTATACAATGAGCAGTTCTTC. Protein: CASSSPSGGVYNEQFF.

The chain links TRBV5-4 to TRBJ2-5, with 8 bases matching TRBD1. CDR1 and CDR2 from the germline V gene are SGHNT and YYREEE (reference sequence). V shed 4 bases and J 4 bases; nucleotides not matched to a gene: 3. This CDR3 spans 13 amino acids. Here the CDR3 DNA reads TGTGCCAGCAGCCCAGGGGGCTTAGAGACCCAGTACTTC. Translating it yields CASSPGGLETQYF.

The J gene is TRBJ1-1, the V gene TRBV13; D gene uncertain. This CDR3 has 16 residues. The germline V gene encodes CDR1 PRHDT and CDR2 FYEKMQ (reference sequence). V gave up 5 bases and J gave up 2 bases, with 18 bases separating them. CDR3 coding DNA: TGTGCCAGCAGCGGGCCGTCCATCCTCCCAAACACTGAAGCTTTCTTT. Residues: CASSGPSILPNTEAFF.

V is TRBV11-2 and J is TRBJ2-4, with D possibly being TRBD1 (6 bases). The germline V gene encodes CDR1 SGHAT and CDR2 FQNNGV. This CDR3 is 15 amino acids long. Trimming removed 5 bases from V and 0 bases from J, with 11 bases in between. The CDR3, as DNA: TGTGCCAGCAGCGTCCGGGACAAAGCCAAAAACATTCAGTACTTC. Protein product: CASSVRDKAKNIQYF.

Here the CDR3 reads CASSLGSGGKSNQPQHF. The CDR3 coding sequence is TGCGCCAGCAGCTTGGGGTCAGGGGGCAAGAGCAATCAGCCCCAGCATTTT. J is TRBJ1-5 and V is TRBV5-1, with 8 bases fitting TRBD1. The CDR3 covers 17 residues. Germline CDR1 and CDR2: SGHRS and YFSETQ. J was trimmed by 1 base and V by 0 bases; bases with no gene match: 6.

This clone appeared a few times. CDR3 DNA: TGTGCCAGCAGTTACTCGGGCAGGGGGCCTGAAGCTTTCTTT. Protein sequence: CASSYSGRGPEAFF. This rearrangement joins TRBV6-6 to TRBJ1-1, with 8 bases fitting TRBD1. The CDR3 consists of 14 residues. Trimming at V came to 0 bases and at J to 6 bases, leaving 3 bases not matched to a gene. The V gene's germline CDR1 is MNHNY and CDR2 SVGAGI (reference sequence).

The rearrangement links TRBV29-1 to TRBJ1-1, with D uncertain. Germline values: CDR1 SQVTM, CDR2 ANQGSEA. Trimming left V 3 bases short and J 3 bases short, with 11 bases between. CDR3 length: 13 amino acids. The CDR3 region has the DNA TGCAGCGTTGAGAAGAGGTATCACACTGAAGCTTTCTTT. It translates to CSVEKRYHTEAFF. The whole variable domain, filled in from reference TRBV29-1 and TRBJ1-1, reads SAVISQKPSRDICQRGTSLTIQCQVDSQVTMMFWYRQQPGQSLTLIATANQGSEATYESGFVIDKFPISRPNLTFSTLTVSNMSPEDSSIYLCSVEKRYHTEAFFGQGTRLTVV.

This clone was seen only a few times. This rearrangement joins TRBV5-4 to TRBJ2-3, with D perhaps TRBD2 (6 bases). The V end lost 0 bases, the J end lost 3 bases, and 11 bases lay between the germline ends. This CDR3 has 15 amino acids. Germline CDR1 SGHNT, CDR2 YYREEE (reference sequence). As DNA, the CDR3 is TGTGCCAGCAGCTTGGCTTGGGGGGTGACAGATACGCAGTATTTT. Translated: CASSLAWGVTDTQYF. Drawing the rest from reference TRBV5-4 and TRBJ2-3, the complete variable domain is ETGVTQSPTHLIKTRGQQVTLRCSSQSGHNTVSWYQQALGQGPQFIFQYYREEENGRGNFPPRFSGLQFPNYSSELNVNALELDDSALYLCASSLAWGVTDTQYFGPGTRLTVL.

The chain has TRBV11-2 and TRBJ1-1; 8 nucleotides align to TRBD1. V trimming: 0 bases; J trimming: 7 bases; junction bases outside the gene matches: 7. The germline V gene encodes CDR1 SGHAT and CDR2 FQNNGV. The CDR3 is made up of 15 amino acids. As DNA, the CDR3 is TGTGCCAGCAGCTTAGAGGACAGGGTAGTAGGTGAAGCTTTCTTT. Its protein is CASSLEDRVVGEAFF.

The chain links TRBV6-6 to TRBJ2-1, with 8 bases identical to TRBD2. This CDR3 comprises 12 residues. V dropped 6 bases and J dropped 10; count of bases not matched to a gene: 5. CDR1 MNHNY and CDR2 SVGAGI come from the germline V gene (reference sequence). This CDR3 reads CASSGGAWEQFF. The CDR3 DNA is TGTGCCAGCAGCGGGGGGGCTTGGGAGCAGTTCTTC.

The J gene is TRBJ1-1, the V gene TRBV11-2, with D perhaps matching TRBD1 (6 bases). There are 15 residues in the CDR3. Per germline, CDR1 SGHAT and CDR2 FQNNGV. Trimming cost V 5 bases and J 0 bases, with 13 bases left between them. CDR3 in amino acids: CASSLMTGMNTEAFF. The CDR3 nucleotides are TGTGCCAGCAGCCTAATGACAGGTATGAACACTGAAGCTTTCTTT.

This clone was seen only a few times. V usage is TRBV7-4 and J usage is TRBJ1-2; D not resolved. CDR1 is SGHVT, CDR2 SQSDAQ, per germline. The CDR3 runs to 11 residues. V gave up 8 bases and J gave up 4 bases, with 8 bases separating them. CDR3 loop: CASFPGYGYTF. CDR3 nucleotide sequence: TGTGCCAGCTTCCCAGGCTATGGCTACACCTTC.

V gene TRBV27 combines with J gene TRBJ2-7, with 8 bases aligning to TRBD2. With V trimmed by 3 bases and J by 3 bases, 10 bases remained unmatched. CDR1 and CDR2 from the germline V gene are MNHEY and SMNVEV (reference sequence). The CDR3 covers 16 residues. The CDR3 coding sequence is TGTGCCAGCAGTTTCCGCTCGGGGGGGCGGGACTACGAGCAGTACTTC. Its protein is CASSFRSGGRDYEQYF.

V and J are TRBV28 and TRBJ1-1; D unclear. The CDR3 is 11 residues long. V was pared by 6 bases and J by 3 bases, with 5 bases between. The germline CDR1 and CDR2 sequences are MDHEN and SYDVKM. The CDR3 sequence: CASREDTEAFF. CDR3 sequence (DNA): TGTGCCAGCAGGGAGGACACTGAAGCTTTCTTT.

DNA for the CDR3: TGTGCCAGCAGCGAGGGACAGGGTCGCCCCCATATCGGTTCACCCCTCCACTTT. Protein: CASSEGQGRPHIGSPLHF. The chain uses TRBV9 and TRBJ1-6; TRBD1 matches 9 bases. The CDR3 has 18 residues. Germline V CDR1 and CDR2: SGDLS, YYNGEE. J lost 9 bases, V lost 3 bases, and 16 bases had no gene match.

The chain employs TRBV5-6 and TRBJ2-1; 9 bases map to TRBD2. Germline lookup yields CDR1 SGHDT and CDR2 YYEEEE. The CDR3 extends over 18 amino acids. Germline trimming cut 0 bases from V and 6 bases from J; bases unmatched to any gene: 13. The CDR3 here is CASSLDWRGSGGSNEQFF. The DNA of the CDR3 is TGTGCCAGCAGCTTGGACTGGAGGGGTAGCGGGGGTAGCAATGAGCAGTTCTTC.